These 6 T cell receptor beta chains were all obtained from the same sample, sequenced in a study of blood T cell repertoires in COVID-19. Profiling relied on immunoSEQ multiplex PCR, and the TCRdb table lists in-frame clones only, not all of them. The table shows 100,000 or so clones, with 75% to 90% occurring only once. The sequenced sample was peripheral blood. The receptor set was obtained from a woman of 80 years or more with acute or convalescent COVID-19.

DNA for the CDR3: TGTGCCAGCTCACGACTAGTGGCCGAGACCCAGTACTTC. Protein sequence: CASSRLVAETQYF. The chain combines TRBV18 with TRBJ2-5, with a tentative D call TRBD2 (6 bases). Germline V gives CDR1 KGHSH, CDR2 LQKENI. The CDR3 runs 13 residues. V was clipped by 4 bases and J by 5 bases, with 11 bases between them. Filled out from reference TRBV18 and TRBJ2-5, the complete variable domain reads NAGVMQNPRHLVRRRGQEARLRCSPMKGHSHVYWYRQLPEEGLKFMVYLQKENIIDESGMPKERFSAEFPKEGPSILRIQQVVRGDSAAYFCASSRLVAETQYFGPGTRLLVL.

The chain couples TRBV7-9 to TRBJ1-1; no reliable D call. V was cut by 4 bases and J by 1 base, with 10 bases left in between. There are 14 residues in the CDR3. Germline-derived CDR1 and CDR2 are SEHNR and FQNEAQ (reference sequence). Here the CDR3 DNA reads TGTGCCAGCAGCTGGCAGGTATCGAACACTGAAGCTTTCTTT. Translation gives CASSWQVSNTEAFF.

V is TRBV7-2 and J is TRBJ1-5, with a tentative D call TRBD1 (6 bases). CDR3 length: 13 amino acids. Trimming removed 4 bases at V and 6 bases at J, with 10 bases between. Germline CDR1 SGHTA, CDR2 FQGNSA. As DNA, the CDR3 is TGTGCCAGCAGCTCAGGGGTAGGTCAGCCCCAGCATTTT. It specifies CASSSGVGQPQHF.

The V call is TRBV5-8, the J call TRBJ1-5, with 7 bases that match TRBD1. V lost 7 bases to trimming and J lost 7 bases; unmatched junction nucleotides: 8. The CDR3 has 13 residues. Germline lookup yields CDR1 SGHTS and CDR2 YDEGEE. The CDR3 coding sequence is TGTGCCAGCCAGGGACAGTCCAACCAGCCCCAGCATTTT. Amino acid sequence: CASQGQSNQPQHF.

Here the CDR3 reads CASSTSDSSYEQYF. CDR3 DNA: TGTGCCAGCAGCACCTCGGACAGTTCCTACGAGCAGTACTTC. The V and J genes are TRBV5-4 and TRBJ2-7; the D gene is possibly TRBD1 (6 bases). V was trimmed by 4 bases and J by 1 base, leaving 12 bases between them. This CDR3 has 14 amino acids. Germline V gene data show CDR1 as SGHNT and CDR2 as YYREEE (reference sequence).

The chain has TRBV27 and TRBJ1-5; 7 nucleotides align to TRBD1. The CDR3 covers 14 residues. Germline CDR1 and CDR2: MNHEY and SMNVEV (reference sequence). V lost 3 bases, J lost 5 bases, and 4 bases stayed unmatched. CDR3 sequence: CASSLVGGYQPQHF. The CDR3 coding sequence is TGTGCCAGCAGTTTGGTAGGGGGCTATCAGCCCCAGCATTTT.